This TCR beta chain was sequenced for a study of blood T cell repertoires in COVID-19. Overall study: Sites in the United States, Italy and Spain provided acute and convalescent COVID-19 samples. Sources were T cells, B-cell-depleted T cells, or PBMCs; the material itself was cDNA or gDNA.

Per the germline V gene, CDR1 is SGHRS and CDR2 is YFSETQ. The trim removed 3 bases at V and 5 bases at J, leaving 9 bases unmatched. The CDR3 extends over 16 amino acids. Many counts were recorded for this clone. Per the original data handling: Reference gene primer amplification gave estimated nucleated cell counts. Only in-frame clones appear in the TCRdb table, and some are missing; sequencing was by immunoSEQ multiplex PCR. That table is the source of V, J and clone size, and D and trimming were worked out from the DNA. This sample yields about 290,000 clones, of which about 85% are seen a single time; around 4% belongs to the top ten.

Sequencing was performed on peripheral blood. This clonotype originated in a woman in her forties or fifties with active or convalescent COVID-19. This sequence joins TRBV5-1 and TRBJ2-1, with 9 nucleotides matching TRBD1. The CDR3 nucleotides are TGCGCCAGCAGCTCCTCCTGGGGGACAGGGAACAATGAGCAGTTCTTC. Its translation: CASSSSWGTGNNEQFF.